This T cell receptor (beta chain) was recorded in a study of cytomegalovirus exposure and HLA in healthy donors. The wider study: In a previous analysis, 100 million to 140 million unique TCR beta sequences were found from some 180 million T cells. Of all 400 or so donors who were genotyped, roughly 81% belonged to the Caucasian-associated ancestry cluster. The study, taken as a whole, reports: In vitro, three CMV-associated chains proved specific for CMV antigens. Earlier analysis found most TCR beta V segments productive about 87% or about 30% of the time.

About this clone itself: The antigen remains unidentified.

The PCR ran on 60 Vbeta and 13 Jbeta primers. TCRdb's copy holds only in-frame clones and misses some; the assay was immunoSEQ multiplex PCR. The sample contains roughly 160,000 clones, about 65% of which appear only once. The CDR3 length is 15 residues. Germline V gene data show CDR1 as MGHRA and CDR2 as YSYEKL. V gave up 0 bases and J gave up 3 bases, with 9 bases separating them. The sequenced sample consisted of PBMCs. The chain combines TRBV4-1 with TRBJ1-5, with a possible D match to TRBD1 (6 bases). The TCR was taken from a woman aged 25 to 39 in good health and CMV-seronegative. In nucleotides, the CDR3 is TGCGCCAGCAGCCAAGAGGGACACCTCAATCAGCCCCAGCATTTT. It specifies CASSQEGHLNQPQHF.